These 23 T cell receptor beta chains share one sample of origin, sequenced in a study of monozygotic twins with inflammatory bowel disease. Following a re-call of the 5' RACE reads, TCRdb has one entry per CDR3 protein and lacks DNA. Its table records around 140,000 distinct CDR3 sequences. Material for sequencing was blood. These receptors were collected from a human donor with ulcerative colitis or Crohn's disease, or a healthy co-twin of an affected twin (not recorded which).

The rearrangement joins TRBV20-1 to TRBJ1-6. The CDR3 runs to 13 residues. Germline lookup yields CDR1 DFQATT and CDR2 SNEGSKA (reference sequence). This chain's CDR3 is CSSRRQGGSPLHF.

The rearrangement joins TRBV7-9 to TRBJ2-7; TCRdb indicates TRBD2, and absent DNA this call remains unverified. The CDR3 runs 15 residues. CDR1 is SEHNR and CDR2 is FQNEAQ in the germline V gene (reference sequence). The chain's CDR3 is CASSLLRERSYEQYF.

V and J are TRBV3-1 and TRBJ2-1. Looked up from germline, CDR1 is LGHDT and CDR2 is YNNKEL (reference sequence). This CDR3 comprises 13 residues. The CDR3 here is CASSQNSYNEQFF.

The chain uses TRBV5-1 and TRBJ2-1. This CDR3 is 14 amino acids long. The V gene's germline CDR1 is SGHRS and CDR2 YFSETQ. The CDR3 region is CASSLSQGYNEQFF.

The chain links TRBV5-1 to TRBJ2-3; TCRdb names TRBD2, which stays unverified in the absence of DNA. The CDR3 covers 13 residues. Germline CDR1 is SGHRS and CDR2 is YFSETQ. Here the CDR3 reads CASSLETRDTQYF.

The V and J genes are TRBV19 and TRBJ2-1; TCRdb returns TRBD1, unconfirmable since there is no DNA. This CDR3 has 15 residues. Germline V CDR1 and CDR2: LNHDA, SQIVND (reference sequence). The CDR3 spells CASSLGQGSHNEQFF.

The chain carries TRBV27 and TRBJ2-7; the D call of TRBD2 rests on TCRdb alone, since no DNA is present to check it. The CDR3 length is 19 residues. Looked up from germline, CDR1 is MNHEY and CDR2 is SMNVEV (reference sequence). CDR3 sequence: CASSLSGVSSSGYSYEQYF.

The chain combines TRBV24-1 with TRBJ2-7. This CDR3 contains 15 residues. Germline CDR1 KGHDR, CDR2 SFDVKD. The CDR3 loop reads CATSDLHLGSYEQYF.

CDR3 sequence: CASSPWARSTRHGEEYNEQFF. The genes are TRBV7-8 and TRBJ2-1; no DNA is available, so the TRBD2 call from TCRdb remains unchecked. Germline CDR1 and CDR2: SGHVS and FQNEAQ. The CDR3 covers 21 residues.

The gene calls are TRBV7-9 and TRBJ1-5; the TRBD1 assignment by TCRdb is unverifiable without DNA. Germline V gives CDR1 SEHNR, CDR2 FQNEAQ (reference sequence). This CDR3 contains 15 residues. CDR3 loop: CASSPYGGASQPQHF.

This rearrangement joins TRBV5-1 to TRBJ2-1; TCRdb outputs TRBD2, but without DNA this stays unchecked. CDR3 size: 18 residues. Germline assignment: CDR1 SGHRS and CDR2 YFSETQ. CDR3 residues: CASSSGLAGGRSYNEQFF.

The chain combines TRBV4-1 with TRBJ2-2. There are 13 residues in the CDR3. Germline V gene data show CDR1 as MGHRA and CDR2 as YSYEKL. The CDR3 region is CASRTENTGELFF.

The CDR3 loop reads CASSPGLPPSNEQFF. J is TRBJ2-1 and V is TRBV12-3 or TRBV12-4; TCRdb proposes TRBD2, but this gene call is untestable without DNA. CDR3 length: 15 amino acids.

The chain couples TRBV20-1 to TRBJ1-3. Germline V gives CDR1 DFQATT, CDR2 SNEGSKA (reference sequence). The CDR3 length is 17 residues. The CDR3 protein is CSARDNGRGPSGNTIYF.

The chain is built from TRBV29-1 and TRBJ1-4; TCRdb lists TRBD1, though no DNA is available to test this call. The germline V gene encodes CDR1 SQVTM and CDR2 ANQGSEA. This CDR3 has 12 residues. The CDR3 sequence is CSVEEQGEKLFF.

V usage is TRBV6-4 and J usage is TRBJ2-2; with no DNA, the TCRdb D assignment of TRBD2 cannot be verified. The V gene's germline CDR1 is MRHNA and CDR2 SNTAGT. The CDR3 runs to 16 residues. The CDR3 region is CASSELSYGTGGELFF.

The chain employs TRBV5-1 and TRBJ1-2; without DNA, the TCRdb call of TRBD1 cannot be checked. The CDR3 length is 13 residues. CDR1 and CDR2 from the germline V gene are SGHRS and YFSETQ. CDR3 sequence: CASSLAGGNGYTF.

This sequence joins TRBV12-3 or TRBV12-4 and TRBJ2-5; TCRdb returns TRBD2, unconfirmable since there is no DNA. The CDR3 contains 16 residues. CDR3 loop: CASAHSGLAGPETQYF.

The V call is TRBV7-2, the J call TRBJ1-6. This CDR3 has 14 residues. Per the germline V gene, CDR1 is SGHTA and CDR2 is FQGNSA. The CDR3 reads CASSRSRGNSPLHF. The variable domain in full, with the rest retrieved from reference TRBV7-2 and TRBJ1-6, is GAGVSQSPSNKVTEKGKDVELRCDPISGHTALYWYRQSLGQGLEFLIYFQGNSAPDKSGLPSDRFSAERTGGSVSTLTIQRTQQEDSAVYLCASSRSRGNSPLHFGNGTRLTVT.

This rearrangement joins TRBV9 to TRBJ1-1; without DNA, the TCRdb call of TRBD1 cannot be checked. This CDR3 is built from 14 residues. The V gene's germline CDR1 is SGDLS and CDR2 YYNGEE. This CDR3 reads CASSVGLGAAEAFF. The full variable domain, completed using reference TRBV9 and TRBJ1-1, is DSGVTQTPKHLITATGQRVTLRCSPRSGDLSVYWYQQSLDQGLQFLIQYYNGEERAKGNILERFSAQQFPDLHSELNLSSLELGDSALYFCASSVGLGAAEAFFGQGTRLTVV.

This chain joins TRBV29-1 and TRBJ2-3; TCRdb's assignment of TRBD2 cannot be checked, as there is no DNA. The germline V gene has CDR1 SQVTM and CDR2 ANQGSEA. This CDR3 has 14 residues. CDR3 loop: CSVGTSGSTDTQYF.

The chain recombines TRBV7-2 with TRBJ2-7; the TCRdb D gene call, TRBD1, has no DNA to confirm it. The CDR3 consists of 16 residues. The germline V gene has CDR1 SGHTA and CDR2 FQGNSA. The CDR3 loop reads CASSEFFDRVSNEQYF.

The chain recombines TRBV5-6 with TRBJ2-1; the D call from TCRdb, TRBD1, cannot be confirmed without DNA. Germline V CDR1 and CDR2: SGHDT, YYEEEE. This CDR3 contains 17 residues. The CDR3 reads CASTSRQAIPSYNEQFF.